The 5 T cell receptor beta chains below were found in one sample sequenced in a study of CD8+ T cells in alopecia areata. Extracted RNA was reverse transcribed into cDNA, the sequencing template. Repertoires were generated with immunoSEQ multiplex PCR, while TCRdb's copy carries only in-frame clones and drops some. The table shows 150,000 to 200,000 clones, with around 60% occurring only once. The treatment is: oral pan-JAK inhibitor, 5-10 mg twice daily. This specimen was CD4+ T cells sorted from blood, taken at week 24, from a patient treated with tofacitinib. The receptors derive from a human donor with alopecia areata.

The J gene is TRBJ2-7, the V gene TRBV5-1; TRBD1 aligns across 8 bases. Looked up from germline, CDR1 is SGHRS and CDR2 is YFSETQ. Losses at the gene ends were 2 bases for V and 6 bases for J; bases not matched to a gene: 10. The CDR3 runs 15 residues. CDR3 coding DNA: TGCGCCAGCAGCTTAAAACTGGGACAGGTCGGCGAGCAGTACTTC. The encoded protein is CASSLKLGQVGEQYF.

V is TRBV15 and J is TRBJ1-2; a weak D match, TRBD1 (5 bases). V lost 6 bases and J lost 7, with 12 bases in between. From germline, CDR1 is LNHNV and CDR2 YYDKDF (reference sequence). The CDR3 length is 12 residues. The CDR3 DNA reads TGTGCCACCAGTAAGGGAAGGGGTGGCTACACCTTC. Encoded protein: CATSKGRGGYTF.

In the case of this clone: Other DNA sequences in the sample encode the same CDR3. The chain joins TRBV30 to TRBJ2-5; D gene unclear. In germline, CDR1 is GTSNPN, CDR2 SVGIG (reference sequence). The CDR3 spans 12 residues. With 2 bases removed from V and 5 bases from J, the gap between germline ends came to 9 bases. CDR3 loop: CAWSPLGETQYF. The CDR3 region has the DNA TGTGCCTGGAGTCCGCTAGGGGAGACCCAGTACTTC.

The rearrangement links TRBV6-5 to TRBJ2-1, with no clear D. Germline CDR1 is MNHEY and CDR2 is SVGAGI. V was trimmed by 2 bases and J by 2 bases, leaving 4 bases between them. The CDR3 loop spans 13 amino acids. This CDR3 is CASSYTAYNEQFF. In DNA, the CDR3 is TGTGCCAGCAGTTACACCGCCTACAATGAGCAGTTCTTC.

The chain couples TRBV5-5 to TRBJ1-5; D is unclear. This CDR3 has 15 amino acids. The V gene's germline CDR1 is SGHKS and CDR2 YYEKEE (reference sequence). The ends were cut back, 4 bases at V and 9 bases at J, with 20 bases in the middle. In nucleotides, the CDR3 is TGTGCCAGCAGCCAAGATCGGCTCAGCCTGGGGCCCCAGCATTTT. This codes for CASSQDRLSLGPQHF.